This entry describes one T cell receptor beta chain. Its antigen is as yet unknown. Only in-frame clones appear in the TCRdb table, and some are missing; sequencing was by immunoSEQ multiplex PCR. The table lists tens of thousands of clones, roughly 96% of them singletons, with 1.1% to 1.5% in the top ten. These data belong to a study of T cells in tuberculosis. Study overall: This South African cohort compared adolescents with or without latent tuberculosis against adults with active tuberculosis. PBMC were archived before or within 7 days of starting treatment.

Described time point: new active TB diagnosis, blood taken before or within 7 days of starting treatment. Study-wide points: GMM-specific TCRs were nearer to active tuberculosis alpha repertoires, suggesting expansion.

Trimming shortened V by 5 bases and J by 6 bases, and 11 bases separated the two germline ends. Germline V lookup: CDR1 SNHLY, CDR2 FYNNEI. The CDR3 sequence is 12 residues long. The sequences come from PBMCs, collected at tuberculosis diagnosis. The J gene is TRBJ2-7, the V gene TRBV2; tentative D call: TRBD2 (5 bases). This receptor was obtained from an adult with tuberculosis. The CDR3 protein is CASSILRGEQYF. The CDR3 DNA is TGTGCCAGCAGTATTCTACGGGGCGAGCAGTACTTC.